Reported below is one TCR beta chain. Its cognate antigen is unknown. Measured with immunoSEQ multiplex PCR; TCRdb has only the in-frame clones, and not every one. The profile covers roughly 84,000 clones, with 70% to 90% appearing a single time and about 12% taken by the ten largest. The data were obtained in a study of T cell responses to AZD1222 COVID-19 vaccine. Study conclusions and caveats: Targeting of unmutated variant regions was reportedly seen in nearly half of spike-specific TCRs.

Germline CDR1 reads SGHVS; CDR2 reads FQNEAQ. CDR3 length equals 14 residues. With 1 base removed from V and 4 bases from J, the gap between germline ends came to 10 bases. The clonotype comes from an adult who received the AZD1222 COVID-19 vaccine. The sample here was peripheral blood, taken 28 days after the second AZD1222 dose. The chain joins TRBV7-8 to TRBJ1-1; TRBD1 might be the D (6 bases). CDR3 bases: TGTGCCAGCAGCTTAGACAGGGCCGGCACTGAAGCTTTCTTT. Residues: CASSLDRAGTEAFF. The whole variable domain, remainder taken from reference TRBV7-8 and TRBJ1-1, is GAGVSQSPRYKVAKRGQDVALRCDPISGHVSLFWYQQALGQGPEFLTYFQNEAQLDKSGLPSDRFFAERPEGSVSTLKIQRTQQEDSAVYLCASSLDRAGTEAFFGQGTRLTVV.